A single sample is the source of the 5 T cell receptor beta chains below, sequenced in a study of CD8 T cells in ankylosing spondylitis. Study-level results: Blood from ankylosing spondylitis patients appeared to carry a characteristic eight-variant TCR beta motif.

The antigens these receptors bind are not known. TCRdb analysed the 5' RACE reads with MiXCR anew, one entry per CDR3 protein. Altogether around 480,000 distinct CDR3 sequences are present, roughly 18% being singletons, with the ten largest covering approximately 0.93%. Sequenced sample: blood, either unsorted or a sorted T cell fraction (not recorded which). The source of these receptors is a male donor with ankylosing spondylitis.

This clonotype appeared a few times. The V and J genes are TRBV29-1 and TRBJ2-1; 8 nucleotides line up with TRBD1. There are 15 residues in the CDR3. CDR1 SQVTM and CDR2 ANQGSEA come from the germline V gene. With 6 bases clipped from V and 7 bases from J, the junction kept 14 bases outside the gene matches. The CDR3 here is CSVEGGQGVGNEQFF. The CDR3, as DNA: TGCAGCGTCGAGGGAGGACAGGGTGTAGGTAATGAGCAGTTCTTC.

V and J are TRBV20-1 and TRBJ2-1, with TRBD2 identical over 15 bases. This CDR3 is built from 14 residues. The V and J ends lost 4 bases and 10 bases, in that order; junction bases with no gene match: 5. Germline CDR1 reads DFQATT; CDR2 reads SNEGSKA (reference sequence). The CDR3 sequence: CSATWTSGRGEQFF. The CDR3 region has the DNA TGCAGTGCTACGTGGACTAGCGGGAGGGGGGAGCAGTTCTTC.

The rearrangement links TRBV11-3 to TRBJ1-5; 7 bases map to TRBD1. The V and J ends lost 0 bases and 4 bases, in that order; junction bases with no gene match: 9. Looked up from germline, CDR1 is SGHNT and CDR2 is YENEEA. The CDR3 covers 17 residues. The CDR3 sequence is CASSLEVGDSENQPQHF. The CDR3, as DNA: TGTGCCAGCAGCTTAGAAGTAGGGGACAGTGAAAATCAGCCCCAGCATTTT.

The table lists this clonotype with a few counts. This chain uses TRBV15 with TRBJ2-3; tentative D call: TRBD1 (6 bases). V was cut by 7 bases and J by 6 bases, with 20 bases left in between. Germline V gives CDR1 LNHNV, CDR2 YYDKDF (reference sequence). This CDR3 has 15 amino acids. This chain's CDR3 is CATNDKRETGDTQYF. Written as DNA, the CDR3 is TGTGCCACCAACGATAAGCGCGAAACAGGGGATACGCAGTATTTT. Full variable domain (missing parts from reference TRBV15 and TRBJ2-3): DAMVIQNPRYQVTQFGKPVTLSCSQTLNHNVMYWYQQKSSQAPKLLFHYYDKDFNNEADTPDNFQSRRPNTSFCFLDIRSPGLGDTAMYLCATNDKRETGDTQYFGPGTRLTVL.

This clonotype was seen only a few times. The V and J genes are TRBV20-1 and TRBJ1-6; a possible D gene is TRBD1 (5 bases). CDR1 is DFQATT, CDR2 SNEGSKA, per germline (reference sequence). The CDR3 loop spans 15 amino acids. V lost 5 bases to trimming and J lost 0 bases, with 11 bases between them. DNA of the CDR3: TGCAGTGCTTTTTCAGGGTACTCCTATAATTCACCCCTCCACTTT. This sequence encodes CSAFSGYSYNSPLHF.